Each of the 24 T cell receptor beta chains below was sequenced from the same sample in a study of blood T cell repertoires in COVID-19. Assay used: immunoSEQ multiplex PCR; TCRdb lists only in-frame clones, some missing. The sample shows some 300,000 clones, 85% to 90% of them seen only once. Sequencing used PBMCs or T cells enriched from blood (not recorded which). The receptors originated from a woman between 55 and 75 years old in a cohort exposed to, infected with or recovered from COVID-19 (not recorded which).

Turning to this clone: At the DNA level, this CDR3 is encoded by other sequences in the same sample as well. The CDR3 DNA follows: TGTGCCAGCAGGTCAAGCGGGACCAAAAACATTCAGTACTTC. Its protein is CASRSSGTKNIQYF. This chain joins TRBV28 and TRBJ2-4; 7 positions agree with TRBD2. J lost 2 bases, V lost 6 bases, and 4 bases had no gene match. Germline V gene lookup returns CDR1 MDHEN and CDR2 SYDVKM. The length of the CDR3 is 14 residues.

The chain employs TRBV5-6 and TRBJ1-4; 9 positions agree with TRBD1. The junction had 12 bases not matched to a gene; V was cut back by 2 bases and J by 7 bases. The CDR3 has 17 residues. Germline lookup yields CDR1 SGHDT and CDR2 YYEEEE. The CDR3 is CASSFLRDRVRFEKLFF. CDR3 DNA: TGTGCCAGCAGCTTCCTCCGGGACAGGGTCCGTTTTGAAAAACTGTTTTTT.

The chain links TRBV4-2 to TRBJ1-4; 7 nucleotides line up with TRBD1. The junction had 8 bases not matched to a gene; V was cut back by 0 bases and J by 7 bases. Germline V gene sequence: CDR1 LGHNA, CDR2 YNFKEQ. The CDR3 sequence is 16 residues long. The DNA of the CDR3 is TGTGCCAGCAGCCAAGAGGGAGACAGGGAACGTGAAAAACTGTTTTTT. Amino acids: CASSQEGDREREKLFF.

The chain uses TRBV4-2 and TRBJ1-2, with 7 bases matching TRBD1. CDR1 and CDR2 (germline): LGHNA, YNFKEQ. CDR3 size: 16 residues. Losses at the gene ends were 0 bases for V and 4 bases for J; bases not matched to a gene: 8. The CDR3 spells CASSQDEGTAIYGYTF. The CDR3 DNA is TGTGCCAGCAGCCAAGATGAAGGGACAGCGATCTATGGCTACACCTTC.

The chain employs TRBV2 and TRBJ2-6; 8 nucleotides agree with TRBD1. The V gene's germline CDR1 is SNHLY and CDR2 FYNNEI. Trimming at V came to 3 bases and at J to 8 bases, leaving 3 bases not matched to a gene. The CDR3 length is 14 residues. The CDR3 loop is CASSEDRVPNVLTF. CDR3 nucleotide sequence: TGTGCCAGCAGTGAGGACAGGGTTCCCAACGTCCTGACTTTC.

This chain uses TRBV5-1 with TRBJ2-2; D is possibly TRBD2 (6 bases). From germline, CDR1 is SGHRS and CDR2 YFSETQ. Trimming removed 0 bases at V and 6 bases at J, with 15 bases between. The CDR3 has 16 amino acids. This chain's CDR3 is CASSLGGQGGPGELFF. The DNA of the CDR3 is TGCGCCAGCAGCTTGGGAGGCCAGGGAGGTCCCGGGGAGCTGTTTTTT.

In the case of this clone: At one end the junction does not follow the germline gene, possibly because of a read error. The rearrangement links TRBV7-7 to TRBJ2-7, with 7 bases fitting TRBD2. The CDR3 covers 15 residues. The germline CDR1 and CDR2 sequences are SSHAT and FNYEAQ (reference sequence). The CDR3 sequence: CASSLGPGGSREQYF. CDR3 bases: TGTGCTAGCAGCTTAGGACCGGGCGGGAGCCGGGAGCAGTACTTC.

The chain joins TRBV3-1 (or the pseudogene TRBV3-2) to TRBJ2-3; the match to TRBD2 covers 9 bases. The germline V gene encodes CDR1 LGHDT and CDR2 YNNKEL (reference sequence). The CDR3 totals 16 residues. Trimming took 4 bases from V and 0 from J; bases not matched to a gene: 5. CDR3 DNA sequence: TGTGCCAGCAGCCCCGCTAGCGGGGATAGCACAGATACGCAGTATTTT. As protein: CASSPASGDSTDTQYF.

The chain links TRBV30 to TRBJ2-1; D remains unclear. The CDR3 length is 12 residues. Germline lookup yields CDR1 GTSNPN and CDR2 SVGIG (reference sequence). V was trimmed by 1 base and J by 9 bases, leaving 10 bases between them. CDR3 amino acids: CAWSGAFFEQFF. CDR3 sequence (DNA): TGTGCCTGGAGTGGGGCCTTTTTTGAGCAGTTCTTC.

This clone was observed a handful of times. This sequence joins TRBV7-3 and TRBJ2-5; 7 bases line up with TRBD2. This CDR3 is 15 amino acids long. V trimming: 2 bases; J trimming: 3 bases; junction bases outside the gene matches: 6. Germline loops: CDR1 SGHTA, CDR2 FQGTGA. CDR3 DNA: TGTGCCAGCAGCTTAGCGGGGACTACGGAAGAGACCCAGTACTTC. Its translation: CASSLAGTTEETQYF.

This clone was seen only once. This sequence joins TRBV2 and TRBJ1-1; the D is unclear. Trimming cost V 6 bases and J 1 base, with 12 bases left between them. The V gene's germline CDR1 is SNHLY and CDR2 FYNNEI. This CDR3 is built from 14 residues. The CDR3: CASSVQFRNTEAFF. The CDR3 nucleotides are TGTGCCAGCAGCGTTCAATTTAGGAACACTGAAGCTTTCTTT.

V is TRBV10-1 and J is TRBJ1-5; weak D call: TRBD1 (6 bases). Germline CDR1 is WNHNN and CDR2 is SYGVQD (reference sequence). The CDR3 has 14 residues. Trimming shortened V by 6 bases and J by 7 bases, and 16 bases separated the two germline ends. The CDR3 spells CASSATGSGQPQHF. The CDR3 DNA follows: TGCGCCAGCAGCGCTACAGGGAGTGGGCAGCCCCAGCATTTT.

V usage is TRBV9 and J usage is TRBJ1-1; D may be TRBD1 (6 bases). The V end lost 0 bases, the J end lost 7 bases, and 10 bases lay between the germline ends. This CDR3 has 13 residues. CDR1 SGDLS and CDR2 YYNGEE come from the germline V gene. Here the CDR3 DNA reads TGTGCCAGCAGCGTAGAGGGGGTGGGTGAAGCTTTCTTT. This encodes CASSVEGVGEAFF.

The genes are TRBV6-4 and TRBJ1-2; weak D call: TRBD1 (6 bases). The CDR3 spans 13 residues. The V end was cut by 5 bases, the J end by 2 bases, with 9 bases between. CDR1 and CDR2 (germline): MRHNA, SNTAGT. CDR3 residues: CASSPTGNYGYTF. The CDR3 DNA is TGTGCCAGCAGTCCGACAGGCAACTATGGCTACACCTTC.

The J gene is TRBJ2-2, the V gene TRBV7-9; D perhaps matches TRBD1 (6 bases). V was pared by 8 bases and J by 3 bases, with 10 bases between. The germline gives CDR1 SEHNR, CDR2 FQNEAQ (reference sequence). The CDR3 length is 13 residues. Here the CDR3 reads CASFAGDTGELFF. The CDR3 DNA reads TGTGCCAGCTTCGCAGGGGACACCGGGGAGCTGTTTTTT.

V is TRBV4-1 and J is TRBJ1-5, with a tentative D call TRBD1 (5 bases). Germline V gene sequence: CDR1 MGHRA, CDR2 YSYEKL. The CDR3 contains 15 residues. V lost 1 base, J lost 7 bases, and 14 bases lay in between. CDR3 bases: TGCGCCAGCAGCCAAGTACGCGTCGGGGGACAGCCCCAGCATTTT. Amino acids: CASSQVRVGGQPQHF.

The V gene is TRBV6-2 or TRBV6-3, the J gene TRBJ2-1; TRBD2 aligns across 9 bases. Trimming removed 2 bases from V and 4 bases from J; junction bases left unmatched: 3. In germline, CDR1 is MNHEY, CDR2 SVGEGT. The CDR3 extends over 15 amino acids. CDR3: CASSYQGLAYNEQFF. The DNA of the CDR3 is TGTGCCAGCAGTTACCAGGGACTAGCTTACAATGAGCAGTTCTTC.

This clone has more than one count but fewer than ten. This chain links TRBV6-2 or TRBV6-3 with TRBJ2-4, with a possible D match to TRBD2 (5 bases). The V and J ends lost 0 bases and 0 bases respectively, with 15 bases between them. Germline V gives CDR1 MNHEY, CDR2 SVGEGT. This CDR3 has 18 amino acids. The CDR3 bases are TGTGCCAGCAGTTACTCGAGGGCCCAGCTCCTAGCCAAAAACATTCAGTACTTC. Its translation: CASSYSRAQLLAKNIQYF.

This chain joins TRBV6-1 and TRBJ1-5; D remains ambiguous. Looked up from germline, CDR1 is MNHNS and CDR2 is SASEGT. There are 14 residues in the CDR3. V was pared by 3 bases and J by 7 bases, with 13 bases between. The CDR3 region is CASSEAWLGQPQHF. CDR3 bases: TGTGCCAGCAGTGAGGCCTGGCTCGGGCAGCCCCAGCATTTT.

V and J are TRBV7-8 and TRBJ1-2, with 8 nucleotides matching TRBD1. The CDR3 loop spans 15 amino acids. Germline CDR1 is SGHVS and CDR2 is FQNEAQ. With V trimmed by 3 bases and J by 4 bases, 7 bases remained unmatched. The CDR3 spells CASSLRQGATYGYTF. The CDR3 DNA reads TGTGCCAGCAGCTTGCGCCAGGGGGCTACCTATGGCTACACCTTC.

The chain employs TRBV7-8 and TRBJ1-6; unclear D gene. Trimming shortened V by 1 base and J by 7 bases, and 14 bases separated the two germline ends. CDR3 length: 16 amino acids. Germline V lookup: CDR1 SGHVS, CDR2 FQNEAQ. The CDR3 DNA is TGTGCCAGCAGCTTAGGAGAGGGCAGATTAAATTCACCCCTCCACTTT. Residues: CASSLGEGRLNSPLHF. The whole variable domain, filled in from reference TRBV7-8 and TRBJ1-6, reads GAGVSQSPRYKVAKRGQDVALRCDPISGHVSLFWYQQALGQGPEFLTYFQNEAQLDKSGLPSDRFFAERPEGSVSTLKIQRTQQEDSAVYLCASSLGEGRLNSPLHFGNGTRLTVT.

The chain recombines TRBV30 with TRBJ2-6; D might be TRBD2 (5 bases). V lost 5 bases and J lost 0, with 14 bases in between. The CDR3 runs 16 residues. CDR1 is GTSNPN and CDR2 is SVGIG in the germline V gene (reference sequence). The CDR3 reads CAWGAVISSGANVLTF. CDR3 coding DNA: TGTGCCTGGGGAGCGGTTATTAGCTCTGGGGCCAACGTCCTGACTTTC.

The chain links TRBV7-3 to TRBJ2-7, with 9 positions matching TRBD1. The CDR3 is 15 residues long. The ends lost 5 bases at V and 3 bases at J; junction bases unmatched: 8. Looked up from germline, CDR1 is SGHTA and CDR2 is FQGTGA. The CDR3 DNA is TGTGCCAGCAGCCTGGTGGGACAGGGACACTACGAGCAGTACTTC. As protein: CASSLVGQGHYEQYF.

For the CDR3, the DNA is TGTGCCAGCAGCTCGACAGGGGATCTGGAGACCCAGTACTTC. Translated, it gives CASSSTGDLETQYF. The chain combines TRBV7-9 with TRBJ2-5; TRBD1 matches 8 bases. This CDR3 has 14 amino acids. CDR1 and CDR2 from the germline V gene are SEHNR and FQNEAQ (reference sequence). V was clipped by 4 bases and J by 5 bases; unmatched bases: 6. The complete variable domain, with remaining parts taken from reference TRBV7-9 and TRBJ2-5, reads DTGVSQNPRHKITKRGQNVTFRCDPISEHNRLYWYRQTLGQGPEFLTYFQNEAQLEKSRLLSDRFSAERPKGSFSTLEIQRTEQGDSAMYLCASSSTGDLETQYFGPGTRLLVL.